A selection of T cell receptor beta chains follows, all from one sample in a study of T cell changes during pregnancy in multiple sclerosis. Only in-frame clones appear in the TCRdb table, and some are missing; sequencing was by immunoSEQ multiplex PCR. The sample has nearly 45,000 clones; around 96% are singletons. Material: peripheral blood, obtained in the second trimester of pregnancy. All receptors derive from a female donor with multiple sclerosis, enrolled in a pregnancy study. Each CDR3 is given with its conserved first and last residue. A D gene is named only where the DNA matches it firmly. Only some rows state a clone size, as once, few, many or a class for expanded clones.

clone size: few; V gene: TRBV2; D gene: -; J gene: TRBJ1-6; CDR3 protein: CASKRSTGGVVNSPLHF; CDR3 DNA: TGTGCCAGCAAAAGATCAACCGGGGGAGTTGTGAATTCACCCCTCCACTTT
clone size: -; V gene: TRBV16; D gene: -; J gene: TRBJ1-2; CDR3 protein: CASSQHRDTSSYGYTF; CDR3 DNA: TGTGCCAGCAGCCAACACCGGGACACCTCGAGCTATGGCTACACCTTC
clone size: -; V gene: TRBV7-9; D gene: TRBD2; J gene: TRBJ2-7; CDR3 protein: CASSLPGTSGEYEQYF; CDR3 DNA: TGTGCCAGCAGCTTACCGGGGACTAGCGGGGAATACGAGCAGTACTTC
clone size: -; V gene: TRBV7-2; D gene: TRBD2; J gene: TRBJ2-7; CDR3 protein: CASSLERGSYEQYF; CDR3 DNA: TGTGCCAGCAGCTTAGAGCGGGGCTCCTACGAGCAGTACTTC
clone size: -; V gene: TRBV7-7; D gene: -; J gene: TRBJ2-2; CDR3 protein: CASSQLGGELFF; CDR3 DNA: TGTGCCAGCAGCCAACTAGGAGGGGAGCTGTTTTTT
clone size: -; V gene: TRBV2; D gene: -; J gene: TRBJ1-4; CDR3 protein: CASSDRGTNEKLFF; CDR3 DNA: TGTGCCAGCAGTGACAGGGGAACTAATGAAAAACTGTTTTTT
clone size: -; V gene: TRBV5-8; D gene: -; J gene: TRBJ1-3; CDR3 protein: CASSFGQGNTIYF; CDR3 DNA: TGTGCCAGCAGCTTCGGGCAGGGGAACACCATATATTTT
clone size: once; V gene: TRBV7-9; D gene: -; J gene: TRBJ2-6; CDR3 protein: CASSIRGGANVLTF; CDR3 DNA: TGTGCCAGCAGCATTAGGGGGGGAGCCAACGTCCTGACTTTC
clone size: -; V gene: TRBV2; D gene: -; J gene: TRBJ2-5; CDR3 protein: CASSVYGQSQETQYF; CDR3 DNA: TGTGCCAGCAGTGTATATGGACAGTCCCAAGAGACCCAGTACTTC
clone size: -; V gene: TRBV11-2; D gene: -; J gene: TRBJ1-6; CDR3 protein: CASSPGGDNSPLHF; CDR3 DNA: TGTGCCAGCAGTCCGGGCGGGGATAATTCACCCCTCCACTTT
clone size: -; V gene: TRBV18; D gene: TRBD2; J gene: TRBJ2-3; CDR3 protein: CASSSPGLAGGSTDTQYF; CDR3 DNA: TGTGCCAGCTCATCCCCGGGACTAGCGGGGGGTAGCACAGATACGCAGTATTTT
clone size: -; V gene: TRBV30; D gene: -; J gene: TRBJ1-4; CDR3 protein: CAWSVLGGRSEKLFF; CDR3 DNA: TGTGCCTGGAGTGTACTTGGAGGGCGTAGTGAAAAACTGTTTTTT
clone size: once; V gene: TRBV29-1; D gene: TRBD2; J gene: TRBJ2-7; CDR3 protein: CSVLAGSSYEQYF; CDR3 DNA: TGCAGCGTTCTAGCGGGGAGCTCCTACGAGCAGTACTTC